This T cell receptor beta chain was retrieved from a study of early T cells in non-severe SARS-CoV-2 infection. Study background: Sequencing of unsorted whole blood was done on bulk RNA, leaving chains unpaired.

Study-level results: Using VDJdb, the matching emphasized anti-spike CD8 responses while missing private and CD4 specificities.

This clonotype was found many times. Antigen: not known. MiXCR, applied by TCRdb to the 5' RACE reads, yields one record per CDR3 protein. The repertoire holds over 95,000 distinct CDR3 sequences, approximately 16% seen once, with roughly 1.3% in the top ten. The sequencing sample was made of whole blood. This TCR came from an adult who was a healthcare worker with PCR-confirmed SARS-CoV-2 infection or an uninfected control (not recorded which).

CDR3 DNA sequence: TGTGCCAGCAGCCGGACAGGGGACAATGAGCAGTTCTTC. Protein: CASSRTGDNEQFF. The chain employs TRBV3-1 and TRBJ2-1, with 9 bases fitting TRBD1. Per the germline V gene, CDR1 is LGHDT and CDR2 is YNNKEL (reference sequence). Trimming cost V 4 bases and J 5 bases; bases outside gene matches: 0. This CDR3 has 13 amino acids.